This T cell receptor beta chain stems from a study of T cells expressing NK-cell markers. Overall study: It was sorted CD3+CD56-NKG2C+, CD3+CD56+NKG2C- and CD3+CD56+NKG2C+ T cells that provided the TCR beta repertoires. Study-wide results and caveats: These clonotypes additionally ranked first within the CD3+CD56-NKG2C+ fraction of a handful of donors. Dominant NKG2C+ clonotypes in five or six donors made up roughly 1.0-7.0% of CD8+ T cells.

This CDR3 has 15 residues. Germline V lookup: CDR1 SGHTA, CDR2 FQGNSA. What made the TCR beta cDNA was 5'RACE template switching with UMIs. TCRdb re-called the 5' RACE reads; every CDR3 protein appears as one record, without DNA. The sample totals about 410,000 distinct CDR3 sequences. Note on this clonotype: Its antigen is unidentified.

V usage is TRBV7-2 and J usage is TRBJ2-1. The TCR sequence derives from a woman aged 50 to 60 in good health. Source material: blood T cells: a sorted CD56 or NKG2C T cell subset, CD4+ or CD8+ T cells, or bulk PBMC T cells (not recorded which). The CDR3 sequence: CASSLKVGSYNEQFF.